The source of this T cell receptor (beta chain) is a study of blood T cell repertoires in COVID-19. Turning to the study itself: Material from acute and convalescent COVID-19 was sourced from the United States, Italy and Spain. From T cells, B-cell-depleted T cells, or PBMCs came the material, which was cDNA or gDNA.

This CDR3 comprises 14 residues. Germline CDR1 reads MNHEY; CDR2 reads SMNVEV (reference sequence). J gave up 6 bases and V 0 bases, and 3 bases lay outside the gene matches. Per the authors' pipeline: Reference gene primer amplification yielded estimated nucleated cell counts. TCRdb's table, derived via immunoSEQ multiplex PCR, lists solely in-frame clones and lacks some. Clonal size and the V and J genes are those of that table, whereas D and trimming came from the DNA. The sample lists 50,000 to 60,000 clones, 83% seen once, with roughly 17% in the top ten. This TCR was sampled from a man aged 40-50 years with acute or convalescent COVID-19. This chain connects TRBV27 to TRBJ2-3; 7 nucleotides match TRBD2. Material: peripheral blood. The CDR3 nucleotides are TGTGCCAGCAGTTTATCCAGACTAGCTGATACGCAGTATTTT. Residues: CASSLSRLADTQYF.